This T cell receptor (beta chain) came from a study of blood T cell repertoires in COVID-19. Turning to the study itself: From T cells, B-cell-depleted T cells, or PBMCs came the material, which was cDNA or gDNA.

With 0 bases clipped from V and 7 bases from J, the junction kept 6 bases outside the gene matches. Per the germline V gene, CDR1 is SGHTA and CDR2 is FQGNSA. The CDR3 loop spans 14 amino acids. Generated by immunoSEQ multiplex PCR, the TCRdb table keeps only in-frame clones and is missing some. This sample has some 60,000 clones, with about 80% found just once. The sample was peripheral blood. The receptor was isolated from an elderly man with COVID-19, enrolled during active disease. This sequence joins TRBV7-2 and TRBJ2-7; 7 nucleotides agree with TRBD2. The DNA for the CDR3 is TGTGCCAGCAGCTTAGCGGGGGGGACTGGGGAGCAGTACGTC. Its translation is CASSLAGGTGEQYV.